Presented here are 23 T cell receptor beta chains from one specimen sequenced in a study of cytomegalovirus exposure and HLA in healthy donors. PCR employed 60 Vbeta and 13 Jbeta primers. TCRdb's copy holds only in-frame clones and misses some; the assay was immunoSEQ multiplex PCR. The sample lists 130,000 to 150,000 clones, 70% to 80% occurring once. Sequenced sample: PBMCs. These receptors were taken from a woman under 30 in good health and CMV-seropositive.

The table lists this clone with a count of one. V is TRBV19 and J is TRBJ1-2; D call uncertain. The germline V gene has CDR1 LNHDA and CDR2 SQIVND (reference sequence). Deletions cut 8 bases from V and 5 bases from J, with 12 bases between. The CDR3 is 12 amino acids. The CDR3 DNA sequence: TGTGCCAGTGATAACTTTTCGTATGGCTACACCTTC. Protein sequence: CASDNFSYGYTF.

V usage is TRBV5-6 and J usage is TRBJ2-1; D perhaps matches TRBD2 (6 bases). The CDR3 covers 15 residues. CDR1 and CDR2 from the germline V gene are SGHDT and YYEEEE. The ends were cut back, 4 bases at V and 4 bases at J, with 15 bases in the middle. The CDR3 DNA is TGTGCCAGCAGCCAGGGACTGGGTTCTTACAATGAGCAGTTCTTC. Amino acids: CASSQGLGSYNEQFF.

The sample holds a few counts of this clone. The chain couples TRBV18 to TRBJ2-7; 9 bases fit TRBD1. Losses at the gene ends were 3 bases for V and 3 bases for J; bases not matched to a gene: 12. Germline lookup yields CDR1 KGHSH and CDR2 LQKENI. The CDR3 has 17 residues. CDR3 sequence (DNA): TGTGCCAGCTCACCGCGACAGGGGGTAGGACCGGGCTACGAGCAGTACTTC. This translates into CASSPRQGVGPGYEQYF.

The rearrangement uses TRBV19 and TRBJ1-1; D is perhaps TRBD1 (6 bases). The V gene's germline CDR1 is LNHDA and CDR2 SQIVND (reference sequence). V lost 4 bases and J lost 4, with 13 bases in between. This CDR3 is built from 14 residues. The chain's CDR3 is CASSRGRGGTEAFF. The CDR3 nucleotides are TGTGCCAGTAGTAGGGGGCGCGGGGGCACTGAAGCTTTCTTT.

The chain employs TRBV7-2 and TRBJ1-2; D not certain. V gave up 3 bases and J gave up 3 bases, with 8 bases separating them. The CDR3 loop spans 13 amino acids. CDR1 and CDR2 (germline): SGHTA, FQGNSA. In DNA, the CDR3 is TGTGCCAGCAGCTTTCAGATCCACTATGGCTACACCTTC. This gives the protein CASSFQIHYGYTF.

This rearrangement joins TRBV18 to TRBJ2-7, with D possibly TRBD1 on 5 matching bases. The CDR3 extends over 13 amino acids. V lost 3 bases and J lost 2, with 8 bases in between. Germline CDR1 reads KGHSH; CDR2 reads LQKENI. In DNA form, the CDR3 reads TGTGCCAGCTCACCGTCGACAGCCTACGAGCAGTACTTC. It is translated as CASSPSTAYEQYF.

V and J are TRBV7-2 and TRBJ1-1, with 8 bases aligning to TRBD1. Trimming removed 5 bases from V and 10 bases from J; junction bases left unmatched: 6. This CDR3 is built from 12 residues. Germline V lookup: CDR1 SGHTA, CDR2 FQGNSA. CDR3 region: CASSPIRGRAFF. The CDR3 nucleotides read TGTGCCAGCAGCCCAATCAGGGGGCGAGCTTTCTTT.

This clone was found a few times. The chain couples TRBV9 to TRBJ1-2; tentative D call: TRBD1 (6 bases). The germline V gene encodes CDR1 SGDLS and CDR2 YYNGEE. The CDR3 contains 13 residues. Trimming stripped 2 bases from V and 4 bases from J, with 9 bases between. CDR3 loop: CASSVGAPYGYTF. The CDR3 nucleotides read TGTGCCAGCAGCGTGGGGGCCCCCTATGGCTACACCTTC.

This clone was recorded a few times. The CDR3 DNA reads as TGCGCCAGCAGCCAGACAGAACACACTGAAGCTTTCTTT. Translation gives CASSQTEHTEAFF. V gene TRBV4-1 combines with J gene TRBJ1-1; a weak D match, TRBD1 (5 bases). Between the trimmed V and J ends, which lost 3 bases and 3 bases, there was a span of 8 bases. CDR1 is MGHRA and CDR2 is YSYEKL in the germline V gene. This CDR3 is 13 amino acids long.

This clone was found a few times. The CDR3 sequence is CASNDRQSGNTIYF. Written as DNA, the CDR3 is TGTGCCAGTAACGACAGGCAATCTGGAAACACCATATATTTT. The genes are TRBV19 and TRBJ1-3; a possible D gene is TRBD1 (6 bases). Germline V gene sequence: CDR1 LNHDA, CDR2 SQIVND (reference sequence). V was cut by 7 bases and J by 1 base, with 11 bases left in between. The CDR3 contains 14 residues.

J is TRBJ2-1 and V is TRBV29-1, with D possibly TRBD2 on 5 matching bases. This CDR3 has 13 amino acids. V was trimmed by 4 bases and J by 3 bases, leaving 10 bases between them. Per germline, CDR1 SQVTM and CDR2 ANQGSEA. The CDR3 DNA reads as TGCAGCGTTGGAGAGGGCGTCTACAATGAGCAGTTCTTC. Amino acid sequence: CSVGEGVYNEQFF.

This chain links TRBV23-1 with TRBJ1-5; D not resolved. TRBV23-1 is known as an ORF, though its function is uncertain. The CDR3 has 9 residues. V dropped 3 bases and J dropped 16 bases, with 7 bases sitting between them. This chain's CDR3 is CASSHKKHF. DNA of the CDR3: TGCGCCAGCAGTCATAAAAAACATTTT.

CDR3 in amino acids: CASSSYGFYGYTF. In nucleotides, the CDR3 is TGTGCCAGCAGTTCTTACGGGTTCTATGGCTACACCTTC. The chain couples TRBV28 to TRBJ1-2; D gene ambiguous. V dropped 4 bases and J dropped 4 bases, with 10 bases sitting between them. The CDR3 length is 13 residues. Per the germline V gene, CDR1 is MDHEN and CDR2 is SYDVKM.

The rearrangement uses TRBV10-3 and TRBJ2-7, with a weak D call TRBD2 (5 bases). Germline V gene sequence: CDR1 ENHRY, CDR2 SYGVKD. The CDR3 loop spans 15 amino acids. Trimming pared 3 bases from V and 4 bases from J, leaving 16 bases between. The CDR3 sequence: CAISDPSPGLYEQYF. The CDR3 bases are TGTGCCATCAGTGACCCTAGCCCCGGCCTATACGAGCAGTACTTC.

J is TRBJ1-2 and V is TRBV7-2; D may be TRBD1 (6 bases). This CDR3 has 13 residues. The V end was cut by 5 bases, the J end by 5 bases, with 12 bases between. The germline V gene has CDR1 SGHTA and CDR2 FQGNSA. This CDR3 is CASSHGQSYGYTF. The CDR3 nucleotides read TGTGCCAGCAGCCACGGACAGTCTTATGGCTACACCTTC. Full variable domain (remainder filled in from reference TRBV7-2 and TRBJ1-2): GAGVSQSPSNKVTEKGKDVELRCDPISGHTALYWYRQSLGQGLEFLIYFQGNSAPDKSGLPSDRFSAERTGGSVSTLTIQRTQQEDSAVYLCASSHGQSYGYTFGSGTRLTVV.

V usage is TRBV28 and J usage is TRBJ2-6; D is perhaps TRBD1 (5 bases). Between the trimmed V and J ends, which lost 5 bases and 3 bases, there was a span of 20 bases. The length of the CDR3 is 18 residues. Germline V CDR1 and CDR2: MDHEN, SYDVKM. This chain's CDR3 is CASSPPGLGASGANVLTF. The CDR3 bases are TGTGCCAGCAGTCCACCGGGTTTAGGGGCAAGTGGGGCCAACGTCCTGACTTTC.

This clone was observed a few times. The J gene is TRBJ1-2, the V gene TRBV30, with 8 bases identical to TRBD1. This CDR3 region has 14 residues. V dropped 2 bases and J dropped 7; count of bases not matched to a gene: 9. The germline V gene encodes CDR1 GTSNPN and CDR2 SVGIG (reference sequence). The CDR3 loop is CAWSRDRNQGGYTF. The DNA for the CDR3 is TGTGCCTGGAGTCGGGACAGGAATCAGGGTGGCTACACCTTC.

The CDR3: CASSRLAGGPYEQYF. CDR3 sequence (DNA): TGTGCCAGCAGCCGTCTAGCGGGGGGGCCGTACGAGCAGTACTTC. The chain is built from TRBV14 and TRBJ2-7; the match to TRBD2 covers 12 bases. This CDR3 is 15 amino acids long. V gave up 4 bases and J gave up 4 bases; unmatched junction bases: 5. Per germline, CDR1 SGHDN and CDR2 FVKESK.

V and J are TRBV10-3 and TRBJ2-1; TRBD1 is a possible D gene (5 bases). Germline assignment: CDR1 ENHRY and CDR2 SYGVKD. The CDR3 has 17 amino acids. The V end was cut by 0 bases, the J end by 9 bases, with 21 bases between. The CDR3 DNA sequence: TGTGCCATCAGTGAGTCGTCCCCCGAAGGGCGGACAATTGAGCAGTTCTTC. Translation gives CAISESSPEGRTIEQFF.

The chain joins TRBV6-4 to TRBJ2-3, with 7 bases aligning to TRBD2. With 3 bases clipped from V and 4 bases from J, the junction kept 10 bases outside the gene matches. The CDR3 is 16 amino acids. CDR1 and CDR2 (germline): MRHNA, SNTAGT. This chain's CDR3 is CASSEVGLAAADTQYF. CDR3 DNA sequence: TGTGCCAGCAGTGAGGTGGGGCTAGCGGCCGCAGATACGCAGTATTTT.

This rearrangement joins TRBV5-1 to TRBJ2-2; TRBD2 matches at 15 bases. CDR1 and CDR2 (germline): SGHRS, YFSETQ. The CDR3 runs to 18 residues. V was pared by 0 bases and J by 4 bases, with 4 bases of the junction left unmatched. This CDR3 is CASSLAGLAGGLTGELFF. CDR3 DNA sequence: TGCGCCAGCAGCTTGGCGGGACTAGCGGGGGGCCTCACCGGGGAGCTGTTTTTT. The full variable domain, completed using reference TRBV5-1 and TRBJ2-2, is KAGVTQTPRYLIKTRGQQVTLSCSPISGHRSVSWYQQTPGQGLQFLFEYFSETQRNKGNFPGRFSGRQFSNSRSEMNVSTLELGDSALYLCASSLAGLAGGLTGELFFGEGSRLTVL.

The chain recombines TRBV7-2 with TRBJ1-5; D not certain. Germline CDR1 and CDR2: SGHTA and FQGNSA. V lost 5 bases, J lost 0 bases, and 8 bases lay in between. The CDR3 loop spans 14 amino acids. The CDR3 DNA follows: TGTGCCAGCAGCGACATCTATAGCAATCAGCCCCAGCATTTT. The encoded protein is CASSDIYSNQPQHF.

Only one count was recorded for this clone. V gene TRBV5-1 combines with J gene TRBJ1-4; a possible D gene is TRBD1 (6 bases). CDR1 and CDR2 (germline): SGHRS, YFSETQ. The V end was cut by 4 bases, the J end by 12 bases, with 13 bases between. The CDR3 is 12 residues long. The CDR3 bases are TGCGCCAGCAGCCTGGTTTCAGGGGAACTGTTTTTT. Residues: CASSLVSGELFF.